The T cell receptor beta chain described here comes from a study of human T cells and chemical hapten exposure. Study-wide background: Predominantly women, the patients had alopecia areata, totalis or universalis. Study conclusions and caveats: The presence of alopecia in the donors means their immune response may differ from healthy people's.

The CDR3 sequence is 13 residues long. Trimming left V 3 bases short and J 9 bases short, with 12 bases between. The germline V gene encodes CDR1 SGHTA and CDR2 FQGNSA. To note about this clonotype: Its antigen remains unknown.

The time point here: patch test 3, about 24 weeks after DPC sensitization. Stated treatment: therapeutic diphenylcyclopropenone sensitization with weekly scalp DPC. Researchers extracted total RNA from unfractionated whole blood. Individual cDNA molecules received unique molecular identifiers in the library. TCRdb itself ran the RACE reads through MiXCR, one entry per CDR3 protein. Seen here are 95,000 to 150,000 distinct CDR3 sequences, around 11% observed once, and the top ten hold 2% to 2.5%. The TCR sequence derives from a woman aged 50 to 60 with alopecia areata. Some clones in this sample may be carry-over from other donors' samples. This rearrangement joins TRBV7-2 to TRBJ2-1; no clear D gene. The input for sequencing was whole blood, taken in connection with sensitization to the hapten diphenylcyclopropenone (DPC). The CDR3 DNA sequence: TGTGCCAGCAGCTTCCGTGACAAGAGTGAGCAGTTCTTC. Amino acids: CASSFRDKSEQFF.